The 23 T cell receptor beta chains presented below share a single source sample, sequenced in a study of Ad26.COV2.S vaccination and SARS-CoV-2 variants (TCRdb year 2021). Libraries were made using the immunoSEQ multiplex PCR assay. TCRdb took this table from immuneACCESS and kept in-frame rearrangements with V and J called. Such tables lack part of the clones; where checked against another copy, unresolved V genes explain under half of the gap, and the rest is unexplained. For this sample there are roughly 380,000 clones; approximately 88% appear just once. Around 3.6% of the sample is held by the ten biggest clonotypes. The meaning of the sample's treatment or condition label: about 20 received Ad26.COV2.S at low or high dose, single or two shots; 5 received placebo; per-sample allocation not given. Repertoires of vaccine and placebo recipients were sequenced from samples collected on day 63 after the first injection.

Sequencing used peripheral blood, obtained in a trial of Ad26.COV2.S vaccine versus placebo. The receptor source for this set is a person aged 18-65 years who received the Ad26.COV2.S COVID-19 vaccine or a placebo.

The chain employs TRBV20-1 and TRBJ2-2; D not resolved. The CDR3 runs 13 residues. Between the trimmed V and J ends, which lost 3 bases and 7 bases, there was a span of 12 bases. CDR1 and CDR2 from the germline V gene are DFQATT and SNEGSKA (reference sequence). This CDR3 reads CSASSQNNGELFF. CDR3 in DNA: TGCAGTGCTAGTAGTCAGAATAACGGGGAGCTGTTTTTT.

This chain links TRBV29-1 with TRBJ2-1, with 10 nucleotides matching TRBD2. Trimming took 3 bases from V and 4 from J; bases not matched to a gene: 6. Germline loops: CDR1 SQVTM, CDR2 ANQGSEA. The CDR3 is made up of 15 amino acids. This CDR3 is CSVDEVAGGYNEQFF. The CDR3 DNA reads as TGCAGCGTTGACGAGGTAGCGGGGGGTTACAATGAGCAGTTCTTC.

The J gene is TRBJ2-1, the V gene TRBV19, with D perhaps TRBD2 (6 bases). The CDR3 has 17 residues. The germline V gene encodes CDR1 LNHDA and CDR2 SQIVND (reference sequence). V lost 0 bases to trimming and J lost 2 bases, with 14 bases between them. In DNA form, the CDR3 reads TGTGCCAGTAGTATAGACCCCACTAGCCGACCCTACAATGAGCAGTTCTTC. Protein: CASSIDPTSRPYNEQFF.

The count of this clone is one. The chain has TRBV6-5 and TRBJ2-4; 9 nucleotides line up with TRBD1. The V segment lost 6 bases and the J segment 8 bases; nucleotides outside the gene matches: 11. The CDR3 length is 15 residues. Looked up from germline, CDR1 is MNHEY and CDR2 is SVGAGI. CDR3 nucleotide sequence: TGTGCCAGCAGGAATCCGGGACAGGGTGTATACATTCAGTACTTC. Translating it yields CASRNPGQGVYIQYF.

This clone was found a few times. At the DNA level, this CDR3 is encoded by other sequences in the same sample as well. This chain connects TRBV30 to TRBJ1-2; D is undetermined. CDR3 size: 11 residues. V lost 5 bases and J lost 4, with 8 bases in between. Germline CDR1 GTSNPN, CDR2 SVGIG (reference sequence). The CDR3 region is CAWDRGYGYTF. CDR3 sequence (DNA): TGTGCCTGGGACCGGGGCTATGGCTACACCTTC.

This chain links TRBV4-1 with TRBJ1-1, with D possibly TRBD1 on 5 matching bases. CDR3 length equals 16 residues. Germline CDR1 reads MGHRA; CDR2 reads YSYEKL. Trimming removed 0 bases at V and 6 bases at J, with 17 bases between. The CDR3 DNA reads TGCGCCAGCAGCCAAGATGGTGGCAGGGTCAAGGCTGAAGCTTTCTTT. Translation: CASSQDGGRVKAEAFF.

J is TRBJ2-1 and V is TRBV4-2, with 11 bases aligning to TRBD1. The CDR3 is made up of 17 amino acids. The junction had 14 bases not matched to a gene; V was cut back by 4 bases and J by 9 bases. Germline CDR1 and CDR2: LGHNA and YNFKEQ. CDR3 DNA: TGTGCCAGCAGCCTCCGCACCGGGACAGGGGGTTCGGGTGAGCAGTTCTTC. Translated, it gives CASSLRTGTGGSGEQFF.

This chain uses TRBV6-6 with TRBJ2-1, with D unclear. The ends were cut back, 0 bases at V and 4 bases at J, with 4 bases in the middle. This CDR3 contains 13 residues. The V gene's germline CDR1 is MNHNY and CDR2 SVGAGI (reference sequence). CDR3 residues: CASSYSKYNEQFF. CDR3 bases: TGTGCCAGCAGTTACTCGAAGTACAATGAGCAGTTCTTC.

This sequence joins TRBV4-2 and TRBJ1-3; D is unclear. Germline CDR1 is LGHNA and CDR2 is YNFKEQ. CDR3 size: 16 residues. Trimming took 0 bases from V and 0 from J, leaving 9 bases between them. The CDR3 spells CASSQDHRNSGNTIYF. In DNA form, the CDR3 reads TGTGCCAGCAGCCAAGATCACCGAAACTCTGGAAACACCATATATTTT.

This chain links TRBV5-3 with TRBJ2-2; D is perhaps TRBD1 (5 bases). TRBV5-3 is an ORF; its function is uncertain. Trimming shortened V by 0 bases and J by 5 bases, and 11 bases separated the two germline ends. The CDR3 has 15 amino acids. The CDR3 loop reads CARSLGTGETGELFF. Written as DNA, the CDR3 is TGTGCCAGAAGCTTGGGAACAGGAGAAACCGGGGAGCTGTTTTTT.

Worth noting for this clone: The junction departs from germline at one end; a sequencing error may be responsible. The rearrangement uses TRBV7-7 and TRBJ2-2; D not resolved. The germline gives CDR1 SSHAT, CDR2 FNYEAQ (reference sequence). The CDR3 is 16 amino acids. CDR3 DNA sequence: TGTGCTAGCAGCTTAGGAGCGAACCAGAACACCGGGGAGCTGTTTTTT. As protein: CASSLGANQNTGELFF. Variable domain in full (rest from reference TRBV7-7 and TRBJ2-2): GAGVSQSPRYKVTKRGQDVTLRCDPISSHATLYWYQQALGQGPEFLTYFNYEAQPDKSGLPSDRFSAERPEGSISTLTIQRTEQRDSAMYRCASSLGANQNTGELFFGEGSRLTVL.

The rearrangement uses TRBV7-8 and TRBJ1-5; D uncertain. V lost 6 bases and J 0 bases, leaving 15 bases between the germline ends. CDR3 length: 16 residues. The V gene's germline CDR1 is SGHVS and CDR2 FQNEAQ. DNA for the CDR3: TGTGCCAGCAGTTCTATACGCAGAGCTAGCAATCAGCCCCAGCATTTT. This gives the protein CASSSIRRASNQPQHF.

This chain joins TRBV6-6 and TRBJ1-5; TRBD1 matches at 8 bases. With V trimmed by 11 bases and J by 6 bases, 9 bases remained unmatched. This CDR3 is 13 amino acids long. Germline V CDR1 and CDR2: MNHNY, SVGAGI (reference sequence). The CDR3 reads CAVQGARSQPQHF. Written as DNA, the CDR3 is TGTGCCGTGCAGGGGGCAAGGAGTCAGCCCCAGCATTTT.

This clone has a handful of counts. The chain links TRBV7-3 to TRBJ1-6; no definite D call. CDR3 size: 13 residues. V was trimmed by 5 bases and J by 7 bases, leaving 9 bases between them. CDR1 SGHTA and CDR2 FQGTGA come from the germline V gene. The CDR3 protein is CASSLDGNSPLHF. The CDR3 DNA is TGTGCCAGCAGCCTCGACGGGAATTCACCCCTCCACTTT. Based on the CDR3 plus reference TRBV7-3 and TRBJ1-6, the full variable domain is GAGVSQTPSNKVTEKGKYVELRCDPISGHTALYWYRQSLGQGPEFLIYFQGTGAADDSGLPNDRFFAVRPEGSVSTLKIQRTERGDSAVYLCASSLDGNSPLHFGNGTRLTVT.

The CDR3 spells CASSPTAGLTYEQYF. Here the CDR3 DNA reads TGTGCCAGCAGCCCGACCGCGGGACTTACCTACGAGCAGTACTTC. The chain recombines TRBV9 with TRBJ2-7, with TRBD2 as a possible D gene (6 bases). Per germline, CDR1 SGDLS and CDR2 YYNGEE. Trimming left V 4 bases short and J 2 bases short, with 16 bases between. CDR3 length: 15 amino acids. The full variable domain, with the rest looked up from reference TRBV9 and TRBJ2-7, is DSGVTQTPKHLITATGQRVTLRCSPRSGDLSVYWYQQSLDQGLQFLIQYYNGEERAKGNILERFSAQQFPDLHSELNLSSLELGDSALYFCASSPTAGLTYEQYFGPGTRLTVT.

This clone has only a few counts. J is TRBJ2-1 and V is TRBV2; perhaps TRBD1 as D (6 bases). Germline CDR1 is SNHLY and CDR2 is FYNNEI. The V end lost 5 bases, the J end lost 0 bases, and 8 bases lay between the germline ends. CDR3 size: 14 residues. The CDR3 here is CASSRQASYNEQFF. The CDR3 coding sequence is TGTGCCAGCAGTCGACAGGCCTCCTACAATGAGCAGTTCTTC.

The CDR3, as DNA: TGTGCCAGCAGCTGGGGGGGCCGGCTCTTTTCGGAGACCAGCACTGAAGCTTTCTTT. Amino acid sequence: CASSWGGRLFSETSTEAFF. The chain combines TRBV13 with TRBJ1-1; D is possibly TRBD1 (6 bases). This CDR3 spans 19 amino acids. Germline-derived CDR1 and CDR2 are PRHDT and FYEKMQ (reference sequence). The germline V and J ends were trimmed by 4 bases and 4 bases, with 28 bases remaining between them. Using reference TRBV13 and TRBJ1-1 for the parts outside the CDR3, the full variable domain is AAGVIQSPRHLIKEKRETATLKCYPIPRHDTVYWYQQGPGQDPQFLISFYEKMQSDKGSIPDRFSAQQFSDYHSELNMSSLELGDSALYFCASSWGGRLFSETSTEAFFGQGTRLTVV.

The sample holds a few counts of this clone. The CDR3 spells CASSLQGNYGYTF. The CDR3 region has the DNA TGTGCCAGCAGTTTACAGGGAAACTATGGCTACACCTTC. The chain combines TRBV7-9 with TRBJ1-2; a possible D gene is TRBD1 (6 bases). CDR3 length equals 13 residues. The V gene's germline CDR1 is SEHNR and CDR2 FQNEAQ (reference sequence). V was cut by 6 bases and J by 2 bases, with 10 bases left in between.

V and J are TRBV5-1 and TRBJ2-7; maybe TRBD2 (5 bases). V was shortened by 4 bases and J by 6 bases, with 20 bases between the two germline ends. Germline loops: CDR1 SGHRS, CDR2 YFSETQ. The CDR3 has 15 residues. The CDR3 nucleotides are TGCGCCAGCAGCAACCCTGGGAGACGAGGGATCGAGCAGTACTTC. Its translation: CASSNPGRRGIEQYF.

The CDR3 DNA follows: TGTGCCAGCAGCACCGACAGGGATTATAGCAATCAGCCCCAGCATTTT. Encoded protein: CASSTDRDYSNQPQHF. The chain employs TRBV21-1 and TRBJ1-5; the D call in the table, TRBD1, was not verified against the DNA. TRBV21-1 corresponds to a pseudogene. The CDR3 totals 16 residues.

This chain uses TRBV27 with TRBJ2-1, with 9 bases identical to TRBD2. This CDR3 comprises 20 residues. CDR1 is MNHEY and CDR2 is SMNVEV in the germline V gene (reference sequence). V lost 1 base and J lost 4; bases outside the gene matches: 17. The CDR3, as DNA: TGTGCCAGCAGTTTATTTGGCGGGACTAGCCTAAGTCTAGGGTACAATGAGCAGTTCTTC. Translation gives CASSLFGGTSLSLGYNEQFF.

As concerns this clone: This sequence may be a read error, since a much larger clone differs from it by one base. The chain links TRBV4-1 to TRBJ2-7, with 11 nucleotides matching TRBD2. After removal of 3 bases from V and 0 bases from J, the junction contained 1 base not matched to a gene. The CDR3 consists of 15 residues. CDR1 and CDR2 from the germline V gene are MGHRA and YSYEKL. This chain's CDR3 is CASSQGLADSYEQYF. Here the CDR3 DNA reads TGCGCCAGCAGCCAGGGACTAGCGGACTCCTACGAGCAGTACTTC.

The rearrangement joins TRBV7-2 to TRBJ1-6; D not resolved. The CDR3 covers 15 residues. Germline CDR1 is SGHTA and CDR2 is FQGNSA. The germline V and J ends were trimmed by 2 bases and 13 bases, with 18 bases remaining between them. The DNA for the CDR3 is TGTGCCAGCAGCTTAAATCGGGGAGATGGCGCGCCCCTCCACTTT. It yields the protein CASSLNRGDGAPLHF.